The 2 T cell receptor beta chains presented below share a single source sample, sequenced in a study of monozygotic twins with inflammatory bowel disease. TCRdb re-called the 5' RACE reads and shows each CDR3 protein once, DNA omitted. Recorded for this sample: some 200,000 distinct CDR3 sequences. Specimen: blood. These receptors were obtained from a human donor with ulcerative colitis or Crohn's disease, or a healthy co-twin of an affected twin (not recorded which).

This chain connects TRBV7-9 to TRBJ1-2; TCRdb selects TRBD1, and the lack of DNA leaves this call unchecked. CDR1 and CDR2 (germline): SEHNR, FQNEAQ (reference sequence). CDR3 length: 14 residues. CDR3 sequence: CASSTRTDNYGYTF.

The chain recombines TRBV10-3 with TRBJ1-5; the D call from TCRdb, TRBD1, cannot be confirmed without DNA. CDR3 length: 16 residues. CDR1 is ENHRY and CDR2 is SYGVKD in the germline V gene. Here the CDR3 reads CAISEHPGQGIQPQHF.